The 25 T cell receptor beta chains in this list originate from one sample, sequenced in a study of shared clonotypes between healthy human individuals. TCRdb's copy holds only in-frame clones and misses some; the assay was immunoSEQ multiplex PCR. This table has some 500,000 clones, about 74% appearing once. The material sequenced was PBMCs. These receptors all stem from a woman aged 40 to 50 in good health. Some clones in this sample may be carry-over from other donors' samples.

The J gene is TRBJ2-7, the V gene TRBV11-2; TRBD2 aligns across 8 bases. The CDR3 totals 19 residues. The V and J ends lost 7 bases and 2 bases, in that order; junction bases with no gene match: 22. Germline CDR1 SGHAT, CDR2 FQNNGV. The chain's CDR3 is CASKRRDWGSGNSPYEQYF. CDR3 bases: TGTGCCAGCAAACGACGGGATTGGGGTAGCGGGAATTCTCCCTACGAGCAGTACTTC.

This clone was observed a few times. This CDR3 is also generated by other DNA sequences in the sample. This sequence joins TRBV10-2 and TRBJ2-7, with D possibly being TRBD1 (6 bases). From germline, CDR1 is WSHSY and CDR2 SAAADI. The length of the CDR3 is 13 residues. V shed 5 bases and J shed 7 bases, with 15 bases lying between them. CDR3 protein: CASSFDRPREQYF. CDR3 DNA sequence: TGCGCCAGCAGTTTCGACAGGCCGAGGGAGCAGTACTTC.

The rearrangement joins TRBV10-3 to TRBJ2-7, with D perhaps TRBD1 or TRBD2 (5 bases each). This CDR3 has 13 amino acids. The germline V gene encodes CDR1 ENHRY and CDR2 SYGVKD. V shed 10 bases and J shed 4 bases, with 17 bases lying between them. CDR3 DNA: TGTGCCACCACCCGGGACCCAAATTACGAGCAGTACTTC. Encoded protein: CATTRDPNYEQYF.

The chain recombines TRBV11-2 with TRBJ2-7; D is perhaps TRBD1 (5 bases). Germline V lookup: CDR1 SGHAT, CDR2 FQNNGV. The CDR3 contains 18 residues. V was clipped by 1 base and J by 3 bases, with 22 bases between them. This CDR3 is CASSLATGDSAPYYEQYF. In DNA form, the CDR3 reads TGTGCCAGCAGCTTAGCTACAGGCGACAGTGCCCCCTACTACGAGCAGTACTTC.

Details on this clone: The germline gene is not matched at one end of the junction; a read error may be the cause. V gene TRBV5-1 combines with J gene TRBJ2-7; a weak D match, TRBD1 (6 bases). From germline, CDR1 is SGHRS and CDR2 YFSETQ. The CDR3 loop spans 13 amino acids. The CDR3 region has the DNA TGCGCCGGCAGCTCGACAGGCACCTACGAGCAGTACTTC. Translation: CAGSSTGTYEQYF.

The table lists this clone with a few counts. This chain uses TRBV19 with TRBJ2-1; 11 positions match TRBD2. V was clipped by 4 bases and J by 9 bases; unmatched bases: 8. CDR3 size: 15 residues. Germline values: CDR1 LNHDA, CDR2 SQIVND (reference sequence). The CDR3 reads CASSTTSGSSSEQFF. The CDR3 coding sequence is TGTGCCAGTAGTACAACTAGCGGGAGTTCGTCTGAGCAGTTCTTC.

The rearrangement joins TRBV6-5 to TRBJ2-1; D is perhaps TRBD2 (6 bases). The CDR3 consists of 14 residues. Trimming pared 7 bases from V and 1 base from J, leaving 11 bases between. Per germline, CDR1 MNHEY and CDR2 SVGAGI. CDR3: CASTKGLSYNEQFF. CDR3 DNA: TGTGCCAGCACTAAGGGACTTTCCTACAATGAGCAGTTCTTC.

This clone appeared once. The chain is built from TRBV5-1 and TRBJ1-5; D is uncertain. Trimming took off 1 base at V and 1 base at J, with 9 bases between the two ends. Germline CDR1 and CDR2: SGHRS and YFSETQ. The CDR3 is 15 residues long. CDR3 protein: CASSLTGESNQPQHF. The CDR3 DNA is TGCGCCAGCAGCTTGACGGGAGAGAGCAATCAGCCCCAGCATTTT.

This rearrangement joins TRBV6-1 to TRBJ2-7; unclear D gene. This CDR3 is 15 amino acids long. The germline CDR1 and CDR2 sequences are MNHNS and SASEGT. V was clipped by 3 bases and J by 0 bases, with 12 bases between them. The CDR3 DNA reads as TGTGCCAGCAGTGATCGAACTCAGAGCTCCTACGAGCAGTACTTC. This gives the protein CASSDRTQSSYEQYF.

The sample holds one count of this clone. V and J are TRBV7-8 and TRBJ1-2, with D hard to call. This CDR3 contains 15 residues. V was trimmed by 5 bases and J by 7 bases, leaving 20 bases between them. CDR1 and CDR2 from the germline V gene are SGHVS and FQNEAQ. Here the CDR3 DNA reads TGTGCCAGCAGCCCTCGCTCGGCCGAGTCAGCTGGCTACACCTTC. Translation gives CASSPRSAESAGYTF.

This clone was seen only once. It may be a read error: a sequence one base away is much more abundant. Other nucleotide sequences from this sample produce the same CDR3. This chain connects TRBV28 to TRBJ2-7; D tentatively reads TRBD1 or TRBD2 (5 bases each). Germline CDR1 and CDR2: MDHEN and SYDVKM. The CDR3 has 16 residues. CDR3 residues: CASKNGASRRSYEQYF. The CDR3 DNA sequence: TGTGCCAGCAAGAACGGGGCTAGCAGACGCTCCTATGAGCAGTACTTC.

The rearrangement joins TRBV19 to TRBJ2-7; D may correspond to TRBD1 or TRBD2 (5 bases each). The CDR3 covers 12 residues. Germline lookup yields CDR1 LNHDA and CDR2 SQIVND (reference sequence). Trimming stripped 6 bases from V and 4 bases from J, with 10 bases between. Here the CDR3 DNA reads TGTGCCAGTAGCGGGACCCGGTACGAGCAGTACTTC. It encodes CASSGTRYEQYF.

In regard to this clone: This likely stems from a read error, as it lies one base from a far larger clone. This same CDR3 is encoded by further DNA sequences in the sample. The rearrangement joins TRBV5-6 to TRBJ2-7; maybe TRBD1 (6 bases). The CDR3 sequence is 14 residues long. V gave up 4 bases and J gave up 1 base, with 12 bases separating them. The V gene's germline CDR1 is SGHDT and CDR2 YYEEEE. CDR3 nucleotides: TGTGCCAGCAGCGGCCGTCAGGGGTCCTACGAGCAGTACTTC. It specifies CASSGRQGSYEQYF.

This sequence joins TRBV5-4 and TRBJ2-3; a possible D gene is TRBD2 (5 bases). V was clipped by 0 bases and J by 3 bases, with 5 bases between them. The length of the CDR3 is 13 residues. Germline values: CDR1 SGHNT, CDR2 YYREEE (reference sequence). This CDR3 reads CASSLGGTDTQYF. The CDR3 coding sequence is TGTGCCAGCAGCTTGGGAGGGACAGATACGCAGTATTTT. The whole variable domain, remainder taken from reference TRBV5-4 and TRBJ2-3, is ETGVTQSPTHLIKTRGQQVTLRCSSQSGHNTVSWYQQALGQGPQFIFQYYREEENGRGNFPPRFSGLQFPNYSSELNVNALELDDSALYLCASSLGGTDTQYFGPGTRLTVL.

This clone was seen more than once but under ten times. The junction departs from germline at one end; a sequencing error may be responsible. The chain joins TRBV19 to TRBJ2-6; the D is unclear. The CDR3 length is 16 residues. Germline V gene data show CDR1 as LNHDA and CDR2 as SQIVND (reference sequence). The CDR3 reads CASSKGNPKRANVLTF. In DNA, the CDR3 is TGTGCCAGTAGTAAGGGTAACCCCAAAAGGGCCAACGTCCTGACTTTT.

The chain has TRBV4-1 and TRBJ2-7; D not resolved. The CDR3 is 16 amino acids. V lost 0 bases, J lost 0 bases, and 12 bases lay in between. Germline lookup yields CDR1 MGHRA and CDR2 YSYEKL. The CDR3 loop reads CASSQDIGLTSYEQYF. DNA of the CDR3: TGCGCCAGCAGCCAAGATATTGGGTTAACCTCCTACGAGCAGTACTTC.

For the CDR3, the DNA is TGTGCCAGCAGGAGGGACAGGGGGGATGAAAAACTGTTTTTT. Encoded protein: CASRRDRGDEKLFF. The chain has TRBV2 and TRBJ1-4; 11 nucleotides line up with TRBD1. Per germline, CDR1 SNHLY and CDR2 FYNNEI. This CDR3 region has 14 residues. V lost 6 bases, J lost 6 bases, and 3 bases stayed unmatched.

Points on this clone: A read error is likely here: a far larger clone is one base away. The sample has other DNA sequences that encode this CDR3 too. The rearrangement uses TRBV30 and TRBJ1-5; unclear D gene. Germline V gene data show CDR1 as GTSNPN and CDR2 as SVGIG (reference sequence). The CDR3 runs to 13 residues. The CDR3 reads CAWSKGGNQPQHF. CDR3 bases: TGTGCCTGGAGTAAAGGAGGGAATCAGCCCCAGCACTTT.

The chain joins TRBV6-1 to TRBJ2-7; 7 bases map to TRBD1. This CDR3 comprises 14 residues. V lost 4 bases to trimming and J lost 2 bases; unmatched junction nucleotides: 5. Germline V gene sequence: CDR1 MNHNS, CDR2 SASEGT. The CDR3 sequence: CASSVGTATYEQYF. CDR3 DNA: TGTGCCAGCAGTGTAGGGACAGCCACCTACGAGCAGTACTTC.

A note on this clone: The sample holds other DNA sequences that translate to the same CDR3. The V gene is TRBV28, the J gene TRBJ2-7; D is unresolved. The CDR3 runs to 13 residues. The germline CDR1 and CDR2 sequences are MDHEN and SYDVKM. The V gene lost 3 bases and the J gene lost 2 bases, with 8 bases spanning the gap. The CDR3 sequence: CASSFTATYEQYF. The CDR3 DNA reads TGTGCCAGCAGTTTTACGGCTACCTACGAGCAGTACTTC.

This clone has just a few counts. The genes are TRBV28 and TRBJ2-6; D remains unclear. V lost 6 bases and J 5 bases, leaving 8 bases between the germline ends. Germline lookup yields CDR1 MDHEN and CDR2 SYDVKM. The CDR3 loop spans 13 amino acids. CDR3 amino acids: CASSPPWANVLTF. The CDR3 nucleotides are TGTGCCAGCAGCCCCCCCTGGGCCAACGTCCTGACTTTC.

Regarding this clone: A read error may be the cause here, since a much bigger clone is one base away. The rearrangement links TRBV25-1 to TRBJ2-1, with 8 bases that match TRBD1. Germline-derived CDR1 and CDR2 are MGHDK and SYGVNS. The CDR3 covers 14 residues. CDR3 in DNA: TGTGCCACCTACGGACAGGGTGGTTACAATGAGCAGCTCTTC. It is translated as CATYGQGGYNEQLF.

V is TRBV5-1 and J is TRBJ2-1, with D uncertain. The CDR3 totals 15 residues. Per germline, CDR1 SGHRS and CDR2 YFSETQ. The germline V and J ends were trimmed by 0 bases and 5 bases, with 12 bases remaining between them. CDR3 in amino acids: CASSLGSGNHNEQFF. The CDR3 DNA reads as TGCGCCAGCAGCTTGGGATCTGGCAACCACAATGAGCAGTTCTTC.

Comments on this clone: This likely came from a read error, as a far larger clone is one base away. The chain is built from TRBV5-1 and TRBJ2-7, with D uncertain. Germline V lookup: CDR1 SGHRS, CDR2 YFSETQ. The CDR3 spans 13 residues. This chain's CDR3 is CASGFQSSYEQYF. The CDR3 nucleotides are TGCGCCAGCGGCTTCCAGAGCTCCTACGAGCAGTACTTC. Drawing the rest from reference TRBV5-1 and TRBJ2-7, the complete variable domain is KAGVTQTPRYLIKTRGQQVTLSCSPISGHRSVSWYQQTPGQGLQFLFEYFSETQRNKGNFPGRFSGRQFSNSRSEMNVSTLELGDSALYLCASGFQSSYEQYFGPGTRLTVT.

V gene TRBV6-9 combines with J gene TRBJ2-1; D is possibly TRBD1 or TRBD2 (5 bases each). The V and J ends lost 3 bases and 1 base respectively, with 16 bases between them. CDR3 length equals 17 residues. CDR1 and CDR2 from the germline V gene are MNHGY and SVAAGI. CDR3 nucleotide sequence: TGTGCCAGCAGTTACCGAGGGAAGGGGCAGTCCTACAATGAGCAGTTCTTC. Amino acids: CASSYRGKGQSYNEQFF.